This T cell receptor (beta chain) was profiled in a study of identical twins (dated by TCRdb to about 2016). At the level of the whole study: To test whether fetal clonotypes persist, the study used deep sequencing on TCR alpha and beta repertoires from monozygotic twins, unrelated adults of various ages, and cord blood. Replicate twin experiments were performed at different times using different library preparation protocols to rule out contamination.

This clonotype has only a few counts. Its cognate antigen has yet to be identified. A much more abundant neighbour one base away suggests this may be a read error. The investigation overall reported the following: Because the same donors could not be followed over many years, the conclusions relied on cross-sectional statistical analysis. Invariant T cells such as MAIT and iNKT could partly confound zero-insertion analyses, though diverse VJ usage argued against this for most clonotypes. Excess twin sharing in beta out-of-frame sequences was weaker because fewer shared sequences lowered the signal-to-noise ratio. Out-of-frame TCR alpha sharing in monozygotic twins was systematically underestimated by recombination models, whereas sharing between unrelated individuals was in agreement with the recombination models. Abundant cord blood beta clonotypes had fewer insertions, young adult naive repertoires showed a similar but weaker trend, and memory repertoires showed no such trend. Out-of-frame TCR alpha sequences shared between twins showed an excess of low generation-probability sequences compared with coincidental sharing between unrelated individuals.

Including the terminal cysteine and phenylalanine, the CDR3 comprises 13 residues. Only the CDR3 DNA is retained, 39 bases long and in frame from the first base. The V and J ends are trimmed by 0 bases and 1 base, leaving 4 bases between them. CDR1 and CDR2, looked up from the germline V gene (reference sequence), are LNHNV and YYDKDF. Only healthy Caucasian donors were included. The study also sequenced three unrelated non-twin adults: a male aged 18 to 29, a male aged 50 to 59 and a female aged 50 to 59. Using Miltenyi CD45RO+ enrichment and human naive T-cell isolation kits, memory (CD45RO+) and naive T cells were isolated from PBMC. Library preparation was by 5' RACE. The sample was run on an Illumina HiSeq 2000. A universal primer binding site was introduced by template switching, and a unique molecular identifier was present in the final cDNA, enabling accurate counting of TCR cDNA molecules. First-strand cDNA for TCR alpha and beta chains was synthesized from specific primers in the conserved constant-segment region. Each cDNA library was double barcoded, with a SMART-Mk sample barcode plus Illumina barcodes, to control for contamination. TruSeq adapter sequences along with Illumina sample barcodes were introduced in two successive PCR steps. The TCR alpha and beta cDNA libraries were sequenced on the Illumina HiSeq platform using custom primers. The study's own analysis went as follows. Unique molecular identifiers were extracted from raw reads with MiGEC, and CDR3 positions were determined with MiXCR. Recombination models were inferred per individual with the repgenHMM and IGoR tools using an EM algorithm. The tcR package in R was used for shared clonotype analysis, with sharing normalized by the product of cloneset sizes. To study raw recombination without the effects of thymic and clonal selection, out-of-frame nonproductive sequences were analyzed. In TCRdb, the public reads were trimmed at Q25 with fastp and aligned with MiXCR, with productive beta chains retained. Rows are combined by CDR3 protein, so each entry shows the most common genes and DNA. The V and J calls here are based on TCRdb, not the publication. Here the sample has 420,000 or so distinct CDR3 sequences; around 18% occur a single time. The ten largest clonotypes hold approximately 12% of the sample.

The clonotype originates from a man aged 45 to 65 in good health. The V gene is TRBV15 and the J gene is TRBJ2-7, with an unclear D gene assignment. Material: naive T cells sorted from blood. Interpreted using the paper, the cell subset or site label stands for: cells isolated with a human naive T-cell isolation kit. The CDR3 corresponds to CATSREKSYEQYF. The sequence in DNA is TGTGCCACCAGCAGAGAAAAGTCCTACGAGCAGTACTTC.